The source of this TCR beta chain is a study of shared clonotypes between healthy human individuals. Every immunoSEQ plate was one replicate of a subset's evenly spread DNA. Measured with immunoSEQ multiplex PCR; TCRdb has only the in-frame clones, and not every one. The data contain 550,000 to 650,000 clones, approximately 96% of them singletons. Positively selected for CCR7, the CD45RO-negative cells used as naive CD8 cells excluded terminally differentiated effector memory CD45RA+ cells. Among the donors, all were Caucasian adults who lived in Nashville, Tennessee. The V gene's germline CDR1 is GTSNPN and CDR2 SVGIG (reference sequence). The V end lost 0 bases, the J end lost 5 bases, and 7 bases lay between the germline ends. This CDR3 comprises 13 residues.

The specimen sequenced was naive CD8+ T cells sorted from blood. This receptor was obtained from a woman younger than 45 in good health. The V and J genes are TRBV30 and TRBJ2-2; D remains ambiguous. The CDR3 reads CAWSVSRTGELFF. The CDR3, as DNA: TGTGCCTGGAGTGTAAGCCGGACCGGGGAGCTGTTTTTT.